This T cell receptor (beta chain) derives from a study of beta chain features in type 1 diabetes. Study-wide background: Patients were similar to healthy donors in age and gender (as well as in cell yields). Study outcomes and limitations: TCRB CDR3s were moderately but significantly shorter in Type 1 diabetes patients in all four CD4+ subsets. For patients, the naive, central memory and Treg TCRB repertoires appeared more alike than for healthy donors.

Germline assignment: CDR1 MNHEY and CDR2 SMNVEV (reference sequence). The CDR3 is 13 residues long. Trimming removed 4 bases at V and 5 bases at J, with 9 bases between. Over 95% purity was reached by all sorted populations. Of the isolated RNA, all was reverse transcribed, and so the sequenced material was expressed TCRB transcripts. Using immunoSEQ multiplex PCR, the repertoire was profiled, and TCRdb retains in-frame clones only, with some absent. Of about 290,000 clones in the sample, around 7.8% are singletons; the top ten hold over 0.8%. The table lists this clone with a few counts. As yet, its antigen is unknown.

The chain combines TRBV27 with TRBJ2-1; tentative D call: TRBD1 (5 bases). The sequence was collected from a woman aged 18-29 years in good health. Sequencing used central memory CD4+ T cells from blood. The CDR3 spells CASSWGLNNEQFF. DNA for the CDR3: TGTGCCAGCAGTTGGGGCCTCAACAATGAGCAGTTCTTC.